The next 26 T cell receptor beta chains were all read from a single sample in a study of blood T cell repertoires in COVID-19. The repertoire was sequenced with immunoSEQ multiplex PCR; TCRdb's copy has only in-frame clones and lacks some. The data contain 70,000 to 80,000 clones, roughly 90% of them seen just once; the ten biggest clones take up approximately 15%. Source material: peripheral blood. The receptors come from a man at least 80 years old in a cohort sampled during active COVID-19.

CDR3 residues: CASSLGRRGYGYTF. The CDR3 DNA sequence: TGTGCCAGCAGCTTAGGCCGCAGGGGGTATGGCTACACCTTC. The chain has TRBV7-8 and TRBJ1-2, with 7 bases aligning to TRBD1. V shed 1 base, J shed 5 bases, and the junction held 4 bases outside the gene matches. The germline V gene has CDR1 SGHVS and CDR2 FQNEAQ. This CDR3 has 14 amino acids.

The V call is TRBV6-5, the J call TRBJ1-6; no clear D gene. Germline-derived CDR1 and CDR2 are MNHEY and SVGAGI. The CDR3 consists of 14 residues. Between the trimmed V and J ends, which lost 7 bases and 5 bases, there was a span of 12 bases. The CDR3 spells CASTPTRNNSPLHF. The CDR3 nucleotides are TGTGCCAGCACCCCGACAAGGAATAATTCACCCCTCCACTTT.

This chain links TRBV6-5 with TRBJ1-5; D remains unclear. Trimming pared 0 bases from V and 0 bases from J, leaving 6 bases between. This CDR3 region has 15 residues. The germline CDR1 and CDR2 sequences are MNHEY and SVGAGI. DNA of the CDR3: TGTGCCAGCAGTTACTCGAGTGATAGCAATCAGCCCCAGCATTTT. Translated, it gives CASSYSSDSNQPQHF.

V usage is TRBV24-1 and J usage is TRBJ2-7; D not resolved. The CDR3 totals 16 residues. Deletions cut 2 bases from V and 2 bases from J, with 15 bases between. The germline V gene has CDR1 KGHDR and CDR2 SFDVKD. The CDR3 loop reads CATSDYGSPPPYEQYF. In nucleotides, the CDR3 is TGTGCCACCAGTGATTATGGCAGTCCGCCGCCCTACGAGCAGTACTTC.

The gene calls are TRBV6-5 and TRBJ2-5; 7 positions match TRBD2. The CDR3 length is 14 residues. V lost 5 bases to trimming and J lost 2 bases; unmatched junction nucleotides: 5. Germline CDR1 is MNHEY and CDR2 is SVGAGI. The CDR3 DNA reads as TGTGCCAGCAGTCGGGCGGGGGTGCAAGAGACCCAGTACTTC. It is translated as CASSRAGVQETQYF.

The V and J genes are TRBV6-6 and TRBJ1-4, with a weak D call TRBD1 (6 bases). Germline loops: CDR1 MNHNY, CDR2 SVGAGI (reference sequence). The V end was cut by 0 bases, the J end by 2 bases, with 7 bases between. The CDR3 has 15 residues. The CDR3 DNA follows: TGTGCCAGCAGTTACTCTGGACAGACTAATGAAAAACTGTTTTTT. This sequence encodes CASSYSGQTNEKLFF.

The chain carries TRBV4-1 and TRBJ2-1; 10 positions agree with TRBD1. The V segment lost 4 bases and the J segment 5 bases; nucleotides outside the gene matches: 5. The CDR3 spans 15 residues. Germline V CDR1 and CDR2: MGHRA, YSYEKL. The CDR3 spells CASSPDRGSDNEQFF. In DNA, the CDR3 is TGCGCCAGCAGCCCGGACAGGGGGTCGGACAATGAGCAGTTCTTC.

The gene calls are TRBV4-3 and TRBJ2-1; D is perhaps TRBD1 (5 bases). The CDR3 loop spans 13 amino acids. From germline, CDR1 is LGHNA and CDR2 YSLEER. With 0 bases removed from V and 10 bases from J, the gap between germline ends came to 10 bases. The CDR3 reads CASSQESGMEQFF. In DNA form, the CDR3 reads TGCGCCAGCAGCCAAGAATCAGGGATGGAGCAGTTCTTC.

The J gene is TRBJ1-1, the V gene TRBV7-8; 9 nucleotides agree with TRBD1. J was trimmed by 7 bases and V by 5 bases; bases with no gene match: 11. CDR3 length: 15 amino acids. Germline V CDR1 and CDR2: SGHVS, FQNEAQ. CDR3 in DNA: TGTGCCAGCAGCAACCACAGGGACAGGGAGGGTGAAGCTTTCTTT. The encoded protein is CASSNHRDREGEAFF. Combining the CDR3 with reference TRBV7-8 and TRBJ1-1 gives the whole variable domain GAGVSQSPRYKVAKRGQDVALRCDPISGHVSLFWYQQALGQGPEFLTYFQNEAQLDKSGLPSDRFFAERPEGSVSTLKIQRTQQEDSAVYLCASSNHRDREGEAFFGQGTRLTVV.

The J gene is TRBJ2-1, the V gene TRBV5-1, with 7 bases lining up with TRBD2. Germline CDR1 is SGHRS and CDR2 is YFSETQ. The CDR3 loop spans 21 amino acids. Unmatched junction bases numbered 22, after V lost 0 bases and J lost 4 bases. CDR3 sequence: CASSLGTRRGSSLLSYNEQFF. The CDR3 region has the DNA TGCGCCAGCAGCTTGGGGACTCGGCGGGGGAGTTCTCTCCTGTCATACAATGAGCAGTTCTTC.

The V gene is TRBV10-3, the J gene TRBJ1-5, with unresolved D. V was shortened by 2 bases and J by 2 bases, with 7 bases between the two germline ends. There are 14 residues in the CDR3. Germline V gene data show CDR1 as ENHRY and CDR2 as SYGVKD. DNA of the CDR3: TGTGCCATCAGTGAGCAAGGAGGCAATCAGCCCCAGCATTTT. Translation gives CAISEQGGNQPQHF.

The chain couples TRBV5-4 to TRBJ1-6; perhaps TRBD1 as D (5 bases). This CDR3 spans 16 amino acids. CDR1 and CDR2 (germline): SGHNT, YYREEE (reference sequence). V dropped 4 bases and J dropped 9 bases, with 20 bases sitting between them. CDR3 in amino acids: CASSADRGREGSPLHF. CDR3 nucleotides: TGTGCCAGCAGCGCCGATCGGGGCAGGGAGGGTTCACCCCTCCACTTT.

This clone occurred a few times. V and J are TRBV24-1 and TRBJ1-5, with no clear D. V shed 2 bases and J shed 6 bases, with 7 bases lying between them. This CDR3 comprises 13 residues. CDR1 and CDR2 (germline): KGHDR, SFDVKD. CDR3 nucleotides: TGTGCCACCAGTGATTCTTACGGTCAGCCCCAGCATTTT. Amino acid sequence: CATSDSYGQPQHF.

The CDR3 DNA reads as TGTGCCAGCACTTCGACAGGGGTTGGCTATGGCTACACCTTC. Protein product: CASTSTGVGYGYTF. The V and J genes are TRBV9 and TRBJ1-2; 8 positions agree with TRBD1. V was clipped by 6 bases and J by 4 bases; unmatched bases: 8. Per the germline V gene, CDR1 is SGDLS and CDR2 is YYNGEE. The CDR3 is made up of 14 amino acids.

The chain links TRBV7-8 to TRBJ2-1, with D possibly being TRBD2 (6 bases). Deletions cut 0 bases from V and 4 bases from J, with 13 bases between. The CDR3 is made up of 16 amino acids. Germline V lookup: CDR1 SGHVS, CDR2 FQNEAQ. In nucleotides, the CDR3 is TGTGCCAGCAGCTTAGCCCCGGGACTGTGGTACAATGAGCAGTTCTTC. Translation gives CASSLAPGLWYNEQFF. Together with reference TRBV7-8 and TRBJ2-1, the CDR3 gives the full variable domain: GAGVSQSPRYKVAKRGQDVALRCDPISGHVSLFWYQQALGQGPEFLTYFQNEAQLDKSGLPSDRFFAERPEGSVSTLKIQRTQQEDSAVYLCASSLAPGLWYNEQFFGPGTRLTVL.

The V and J genes are TRBV11-3 and TRBJ2-3; TRBD2 matches 13 bases. The V and J ends lost 3 bases and 4 bases, in that order; junction bases with no gene match: 4. Per germline, CDR1 SGHNT and CDR2 YENEEA. The CDR3 has 16 amino acids. This CDR3 reads CASSFTSGGASDTQYF. DNA of the CDR3: TGTGCCAGCAGCTTTACTAGCGGGGGGGCTTCAGATACGCAGTATTTT. Looking up the rest from reference TRBV11-3 and TRBJ2-3 gives the full variable domain: EAGVVQSPRYKIIEKKQPVAFWCNPISGHNTLYWYLQNLGQGPELLIRYENEEAVDDSQLPKDRFSAERLKGVDSTLKIQPAELGDSAVYLCASSFTSGGASDTQYFGPGTRLTVL.

CDR3 in DNA: TGCGCCAGCAGCTTGGTCGGCAGGGGAAACACCATATATTTT. Protein product: CASSLVGRGNTIYF. V usage is TRBV5-1 and J usage is TRBJ1-3; unclear D gene. Germline assignment: CDR1 SGHRS and CDR2 YFSETQ. The V end lost 0 bases, the J end lost 4 bases, and 8 bases lay between the germline ends. This CDR3 is 14 amino acids long.

For the CDR3, the DNA is TGTGCCAGCAGCTTGGTTTGGGCAAACCAAGAGACCCAGTACTTC. Its protein is CASSLVWANQETQYF. The V and J genes are TRBV5-8 and TRBJ2-5; D is ambiguous. V was cut by 0 bases and J by 0 bases, with 9 bases left in between. CDR1 SGHTS and CDR2 YDEGEE come from the germline V gene. The CDR3 contains 15 residues.

This chain uses TRBV16 with TRBJ1-6; D unresolved. Germline CDR1 reads KGHSY; CDR2 reads FQNENV. The CDR3 sequence is 15 residues long. Trimming cost V 0 bases and J 8 bases, with 11 bases left between them. For the CDR3, the DNA is TGTGCCAGCAGCCAATCCATTTGGCCCTATTCACCCCTCCACTTT. This codes for CASSQSIWPYSPLHF.

The CDR3 spells CASSATGETQYF. CDR3 nucleotides: TGTGCCAGCAGTGCGACTGGAGAGACCCAGTACTTC. The chain links TRBV12-3 or TRBV12-4 to TRBJ2-5; D is unclear. Trimming shortened V by 5 bases and J by 4 bases, and 8 bases separated the two germline ends. This CDR3 spans 12 amino acids.

This clone was seen a single time. V usage is TRBV5-4 and J usage is TRBJ1-4; a possible D gene is TRBD1 (6 bases). The CDR3 sequence is 15 residues long. Trimming shortened V by 4 bases and J by 0 bases, and 10 bases separated the two germline ends. Per the germline V gene, CDR1 is SGHNT and CDR2 is YYREEE (reference sequence). This chain's CDR3 is CASSPGGTTNEKLFF. The CDR3 coding sequence is TGTGCCAGCAGCCCGGGGGGCACAACTAATGAAAAACTGTTTTTT.

Concerning this clone itself: At one end, the junction sequence differs from germline, possibly due to a read error. Other DNA variants within this sample encode the same CDR3. The V call is TRBV6-2 or TRBV6-3, the J call TRBJ1-6, with a possible D match to TRBD1 (6 bases). The CDR3 totals 15 residues. Germline V gene data show CDR1 as MNHEY and CDR2 as SVGEGT. CDR3 sequence (DNA): TGTGCCAGTAGTTACTCAAGGGGGAATGGTTCACCCCTCCACTTT. Translation gives CASSYSRGNGSPLHF.

The chain recombines TRBV11-2 with TRBJ2-5; TRBD1 is a possible D gene (6 bases). Per the germline V gene, CDR1 is SGHAT and CDR2 is FQNNGV. The CDR3 is made up of 16 amino acids. Trimming took 0 bases from V and 1 from J, leaving 12 bases between them. This CDR3 reads CASSLDTRTVQETQYF. CDR3 DNA: TGTGCCAGCAGCTTAGATACCCGGACAGTCCAAGAGACCCAGTACTTC. The complete variable domain, with remaining parts taken from reference TRBV11-2 and TRBJ2-5, reads EAGVAQSPRYKIIEKRQSVAFWCNPISGHATLYWYQQILGQGPKLLIQFQNNGVVDDSQLPKDRFSAERLKGVDSTLKIQPAKLEDSAVYLCASSLDTRTVQETQYFGPGTRLLVL.

The V gene is TRBV7-2, the J gene TRBJ1-2; 9 bases fit TRBD1. Germline loops: CDR1 SGHTA, CDR2 FQGNSA. The CDR3 runs to 16 residues. Germline trimming cut 5 bases from V and 4 bases from J; bases unmatched to any gene: 11. The DNA for the CDR3 is TGTGCCAGCAGCGCCCCCGGGACAGGGAGGGCCTATGGCTACACCTTC. Protein sequence: CASSAPGTGRAYGYTF.

The DNA of the CDR3 is TGTGCCAGCAGCCGGGATAACCGAGGGAATGAGCAGTTCTTC. It encodes CASSRDNRGNEQFF. The rearrangement uses TRBV3-1 (or the pseudogene TRBV3-2) and TRBJ2-1; D may be TRBD2 (5 bases). In germline, CDR1 is LGHDT, CDR2 YNNKEL (reference sequence). V lost 4 bases to trimming and J lost 7 bases, with 14 bases between them. CDR3 length: 14 residues.

The genes are TRBV2 and TRBJ2-7; 9 bases are a match to TRBD1. The CDR3 extends over 13 amino acids. CDR1 and CDR2 (germline): SNHLY, FYNNEI. The V and J ends lost 8 bases and 3 bases, in that order; junction bases with no gene match: 5. Written as DNA, the CDR3 is TGTGCCAGCGGGCCGGGACAGGGCTACGAGCAGTACGTC. It specifies CASGPGQGYEQYV.